Listed here are 18 T cell receptor beta chains from one sample, sequenced in a study of blood T cell repertoires in COVID-19. The repertoire was sequenced with immunoSEQ multiplex PCR; TCRdb's copy has only in-frame clones and lacks some. The table includes approximately 140,000 clones, around 84% detected once. The sample consisted of peripheral blood. Receptor source: a man in his 60s with active or convalescent COVID-19.

The chain has TRBV5-1 and TRBJ2-7; TRBD2 matches at 11 bases. V gave up 4 bases and J gave up 2 bases; unmatched junction bases: 5. The CDR3 runs 15 residues. CDR1 and CDR2 from the germline V gene are SGHRS and YFSETQ. In DNA form, the CDR3 reads TGCGCCAGCAGCCTCCAGACTAGCGGGACCTACGAGCAGTACTTC. Protein product: CASSLQTSGTYEQYF.

The chain couples TRBV19 to TRBJ2-6, with a tentative D call TRBD1 (6 bases). The ends were cut back, 4 bases at V and 0 bases at J, with 16 bases in the middle. The CDR3 consists of 18 residues. Germline V CDR1 and CDR2: LNHDA, SQIVND (reference sequence). For the CDR3, the DNA is TGTGCCAGTAGTACTACAGGGATTACCTTCTCTGGGGCCAACGTCCTGACTTTC. Translating it yields CASSTTGITFSGANVLTF.

This chain joins TRBV6-5 and TRBJ1-1, with unresolved D. The CDR3 covers 14 residues. Between the trimmed V and J ends, which lost 10 bases and 0 bases, there was a span of 15 bases. CDR1 is MNHEY, CDR2 SVGAGI, per germline. The CDR3 DNA sequence: TGTGCCACCTCCCGCATGGACTTGAACACTGAAGCTTTCTTT. Residues: CATSRMDLNTEAFF.

The chain has TRBV5-4 and TRBJ2-7, with 9 bases matching TRBD1. Per the germline V gene, CDR1 is SGHNT and CDR2 is YYREEE (reference sequence). The J segment lost 1 base and the V segment lost 4 bases, leaving 9 bases of the junction unmatched. The CDR3 is 16 amino acids. DNA of the CDR3: TGTGCCAGCAGCAAACCGGGACAGGGAGGTTCCTACGAGCAGTACTTC. Protein product: CASSKPGQGGSYEQYF.

The CDR3: CASSLGTSGYNEQFF. Here the CDR3 DNA reads TGTGCCAGCAGCTTGGGGACTAGCGGCTACAATGAGCAGTTCTTC. The V gene is TRBV7-2, the J gene TRBJ2-1; 11 bases fit TRBD2. Trimming at V came to 3 bases and at J to 3 bases, leaving 1 base not matched to a gene. Germline CDR1 is SGHTA and CDR2 is FQGNSA. CDR3 length equals 15 residues.

In its sample, this clone was seen once. The chain employs TRBV12-3 or TRBV12-4 and TRBJ1-2; D call uncertain. This CDR3 contains 12 residues. The V and J ends lost 5 bases and 4 bases respectively, with 8 bases between them. CDR3 protein: CASSRSSYGYTF. DNA for the CDR3: TGTGCCAGCAGTCGGTCTAGCTATGGCTACACCTTC.

The CDR3: CASSYPGALGNTF. The CDR3 DNA is TGTGCCAGCAGTTACCCAGGGGCCCTCGGGAACACCTTC. This chain links TRBV6-5 with TRBJ1-2, with D possibly TRBD1 on 6 matching bases. The CDR3 has 13 amino acids. CDR1 and CDR2 from the germline V gene are MNHEY and SVGAGI. Trimming took off 2 bases at V and 12 bases at J, with 16 bases between the two ends.

The rearrangement links TRBV3-1 (or the pseudogene TRBV3-2) to TRBJ2-3, with D possibly TRBD2 on 6 matching bases. The germline V and J ends were trimmed by 1 base and 2 bases, with 16 bases remaining between them. The CDR3 extends over 17 amino acids. The germline V gene has CDR1 LGHDT and CDR2 YNNKEL (reference sequence). The chain's CDR3 is CASSQGLTSGYTDTQYF. In DNA form, the CDR3 reads TGTGCCAGCAGCCAAGGTCTCACCAGCGGGTACACAGATACGCAGTATTTT.

The sample holds a few counts of this clone. The chain has TRBV20-1 and TRBJ2-7; D not resolved. The CDR3 extends over 11 amino acids. The germline V gene encodes CDR1 DFQATT and CDR2 SNEGSKA (reference sequence). The V gene lost 3 bases and the J gene lost 4 bases, with 7 bases spanning the gap. This CDR3 reads CSARTRYEQYF. CDR3 coding DNA: TGCAGTGCTAGGACGAGGTACGAGCAGTACTTC.

V gene TRBV1 combines with J gene TRBJ1-2; whether TRBD1, the table's D call, matches the DNA was not checked. TRBV1 is a documented pseudogene. There are 17 residues in the CDR3. DNA for the CDR3: TGCACCAGCAGCCAAGATACCTCAAGGGGGCACCCCAATGGCTACACCTTC. Its protein product is CTSSQDTSRGHPNGYTF.

This clone appeared a single time. The V gene is TRBV28, the J gene TRBJ2-7, with 7 bases identical to TRBD2. The junction had 8 bases not matched to a gene; V was cut back by 6 bases and J by 3 bases. The CDR3 contains 14 residues. Per germline, CDR1 MDHEN and CDR2 SYDVKM. The CDR3 sequence is CASRLSGTIYEQYF. Written as DNA, the CDR3 is TGTGCCAGCAGGCTATCCGGGACTATCTACGAGCAGTACTTC.

CDR3 loop: CASSHLETTNEKLFF. In DNA form, the CDR3 reads TGTGCCAGCAGCCATTTAGAGACAACTAATGAAAAACTGTTTTTT. The rearrangement uses TRBV7-9 and TRBJ1-4, with no clear D. The germline V and J ends were trimmed by 5 bases and 0 bases, with 10 bases remaining between them. The germline V gene has CDR1 SEHNR and CDR2 FQNEAQ (reference sequence). The CDR3 covers 15 residues.

This sequence joins TRBV6-2 or TRBV6-3 and TRBJ2-7; unclear D gene. Germline loops: CDR1 MNHEY, CDR2 SVGEGT. The CDR3 runs 17 residues. The V end was cut by 3 bases, the J end by 1 base, with 19 bases between. The CDR3: CASSYTLERRTSYEQYF. The CDR3 DNA reads as TGTGCCAGCAGTTATACTCTAGAAAGGAGAACTTCCTACGAGCAGTACTTC.

V usage is TRBV4-3 and J usage is TRBJ2-2; D remains unclear. The CDR3 has 16 amino acids. The ends were cut back, 2 bases at V and 0 bases at J, with 10 bases in the middle. Germline V lookup: CDR1 LGHNA, CDR2 YSLEER. This CDR3 is CASSQSFIANTGELFF. The CDR3 nucleotides read TGCGCCAGCAGCCAATCCTTTATCGCGAACACCGGGGAGCTGTTTTTT.

Points on this clone: This CDR3 is also generated by other DNA sequences in the sample. The chain combines TRBV9 with TRBJ1-1, with unresolved D. Germline CDR1 is SGDLS and CDR2 is YYNGEE. V gave up 1 base and J gave up 3 bases, with 7 bases separating them. CDR3 length equals 13 residues. The CDR3 loop reads CASSVLPDTEAFF. Written as DNA, the CDR3 is TGTGCCAGCAGCGTACTCCCCGACACTGAAGCTTTCTTT.

This chain connects TRBV3-1 (or the pseudogene TRBV3-2) to TRBJ1-2; D gene uncertain. Germline CDR1 and CDR2: LGHDT and YNNKEL (reference sequence). This CDR3 region has 13 residues. V was cut by 2 bases and J by 6 bases, with 10 bases left in between. The CDR3 spells CASSQFSRDGYTF. The CDR3 bases are TGTGCCAGCAGCCAATTTTCTCGGGATGGCTACACCTTC.

CDR3 sequence: CASSLVGLIRQNTGELFF. The CDR3 DNA follows: TGTGCCAGCAGCTTAGTGGGGCTGATCAGGCAGAACACCGGGGAGCTGTTTTTT. The V gene is TRBV7-6, the J gene TRBJ2-2; possibly TRBD1 for D (5 bases). The CDR3 loop spans 18 amino acids. Trimming removed 1 base from V and 1 base from J, with 16 bases in between. From germline, CDR1 is SGHVS and CDR2 FNYEAQ.

This chain uses TRBV7-2 with TRBJ2-3; 12 bases are shared with TRBD2. V shed 1 base and J 0 bases; nucleotides not matched to a gene: 5. Germline assignment: CDR1 SGHTA and CDR2 FQGNSA. This CDR3 is 18 amino acids long. The CDR3 nucleotides are TGTGCCAGCAGCTTAGGACTAGCGGGAGATCGAAGCACAGATACGCAGTATTTT. Protein sequence: CASSLGLAGDRSTDTQYF.